This TCR beta chain was obtained from a study of cytomegalovirus exposure and HLA in healthy donors. Researchers ran the PCR with 60 Vbeta and 13 Jbeta primers. This table comes from immunoSEQ multiplex PCR, and its TCRdb copy is limited to in-frame clones, with some not included. The sample has nearly 110,000 clones, roughly four fifths seen once. Sequenced material: PBMCs. The origin of this receptor is a man aged 50-60 years in good health and CMV-seronegative.

This CDR3 reads CASSPSGTALNEQFF. CDR3 DNA: TGTGCCAGCAGCCCTTCCGGGACAGCGCTCAATGAGCAGTTCTTC. The chain has TRBV9 and TRBJ2-1; 7 bases match TRBD1. J lost 6 bases, V lost 4 bases, and 10 bases had no gene match. The CDR3 is made up of 15 amino acids. CDR1 is SGDLS and CDR2 is YYNGEE in the germline V gene.